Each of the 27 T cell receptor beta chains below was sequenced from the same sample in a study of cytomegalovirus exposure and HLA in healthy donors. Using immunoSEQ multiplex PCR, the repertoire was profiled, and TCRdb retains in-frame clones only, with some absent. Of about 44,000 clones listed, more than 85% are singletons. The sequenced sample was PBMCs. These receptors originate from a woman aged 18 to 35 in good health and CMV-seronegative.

Here the CDR3 DNA reads TGCGCCAGCAGCTTGGGGACAGGGGGGAATGAGCAGTTCTTC. Translated, it gives CASSLGTGGNEQFF. This chain links TRBV5-1 with TRBJ2-1; 10 bases are a match to TRBD1. Germline trimming cut 0 bases from V and 7 bases from J; bases unmatched to any gene: 1. The CDR3 has 14 amino acids. CDR1 and CDR2 from the germline V gene are SGHRS and YFSETQ.

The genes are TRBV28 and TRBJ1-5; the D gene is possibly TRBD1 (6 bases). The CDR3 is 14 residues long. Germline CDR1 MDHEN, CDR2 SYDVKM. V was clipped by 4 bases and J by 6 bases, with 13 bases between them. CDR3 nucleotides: TGTGCCAGCAGTTCTGGGGGCGAGGGTCAGCCCCAGCATTTT. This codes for CASSSGGEGQPQHF.

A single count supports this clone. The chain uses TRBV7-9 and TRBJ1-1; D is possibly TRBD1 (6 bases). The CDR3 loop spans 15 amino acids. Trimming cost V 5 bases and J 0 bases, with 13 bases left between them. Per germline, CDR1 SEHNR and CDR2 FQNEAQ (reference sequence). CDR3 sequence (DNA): TGTGCCAGCAGCCCTCGGGGGGCTCTGAACACTGAAGCTTTCTTT. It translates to CASSPRGALNTEAFF.

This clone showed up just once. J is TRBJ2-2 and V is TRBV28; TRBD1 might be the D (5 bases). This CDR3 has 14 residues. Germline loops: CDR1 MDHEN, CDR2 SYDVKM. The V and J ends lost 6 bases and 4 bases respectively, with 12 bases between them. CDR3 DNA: TGTGCCAGCAGGACACAGGAACCCACCGGGGAGCTGTTTTTT. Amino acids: CASRTQEPTGELFF.

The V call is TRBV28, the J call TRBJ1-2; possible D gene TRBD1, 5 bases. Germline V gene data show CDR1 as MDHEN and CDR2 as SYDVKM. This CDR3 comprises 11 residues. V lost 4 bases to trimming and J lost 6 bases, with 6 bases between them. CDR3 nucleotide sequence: TGTGCCAGCAGTTGGGGGGATGGCTACACCTTC. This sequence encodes CASSWGDGYTF.

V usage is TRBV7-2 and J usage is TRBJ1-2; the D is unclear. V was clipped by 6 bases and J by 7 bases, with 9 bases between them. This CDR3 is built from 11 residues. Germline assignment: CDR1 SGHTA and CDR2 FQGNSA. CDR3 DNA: TGTGCCAGCAGTACGACAACTGGCTACACCTTC. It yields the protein CASSTTTGYTF.

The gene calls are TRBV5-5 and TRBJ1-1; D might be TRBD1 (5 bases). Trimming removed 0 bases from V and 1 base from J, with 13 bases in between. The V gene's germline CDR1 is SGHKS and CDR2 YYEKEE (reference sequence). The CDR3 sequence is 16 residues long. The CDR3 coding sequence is TGTGCCAGCAGCTTGGGCCCGGGACTTGAGAACACTGAAGCTTTCTTT. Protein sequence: CASSLGPGLENTEAFF.

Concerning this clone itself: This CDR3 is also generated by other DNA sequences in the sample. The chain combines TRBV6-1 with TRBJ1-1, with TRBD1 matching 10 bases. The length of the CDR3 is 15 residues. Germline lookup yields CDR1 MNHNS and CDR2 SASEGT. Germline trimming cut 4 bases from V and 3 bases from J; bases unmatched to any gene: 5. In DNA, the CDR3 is TGTGCCAGCAGTGCGGGGACAGGGGTGTACACTGAAGCTTTCTTT. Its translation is CASSAGTGVYTEAFF.

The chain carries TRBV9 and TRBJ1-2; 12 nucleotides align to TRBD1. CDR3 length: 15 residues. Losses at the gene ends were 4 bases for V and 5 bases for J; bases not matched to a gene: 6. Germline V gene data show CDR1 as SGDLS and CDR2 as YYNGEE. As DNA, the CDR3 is TGTGCCAGCAGCTCGGGGGACAGGGGGCATTATGGCTACACCTTC. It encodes CASSSGDRGHYGYTF.

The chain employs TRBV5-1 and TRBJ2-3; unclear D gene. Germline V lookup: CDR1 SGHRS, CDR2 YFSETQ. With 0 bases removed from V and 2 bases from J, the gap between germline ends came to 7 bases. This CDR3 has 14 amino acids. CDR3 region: CASSLGQSTDTQYF. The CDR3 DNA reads TGCGCCAGCAGCTTGGGGCAATCCACAGATACGCAGTATTTT. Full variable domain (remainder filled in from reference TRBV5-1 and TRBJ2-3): KAGVTQTPRYLIKTRGQQVTLSCSPISGHRSVSWYQQTPGQGLQFLFEYFSETQRNKGNFPGRFSGRQFSNSRSEMNVSTLELGDSALYLCASSLGQSTDTQYFGPGTRLTVL.

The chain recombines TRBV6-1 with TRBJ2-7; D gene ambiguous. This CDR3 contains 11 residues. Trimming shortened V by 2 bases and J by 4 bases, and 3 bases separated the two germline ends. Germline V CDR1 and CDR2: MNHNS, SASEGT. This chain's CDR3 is CASSELYEQYF. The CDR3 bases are TGTGCCAGCAGTGAACTTTACGAGCAGTACTTC.

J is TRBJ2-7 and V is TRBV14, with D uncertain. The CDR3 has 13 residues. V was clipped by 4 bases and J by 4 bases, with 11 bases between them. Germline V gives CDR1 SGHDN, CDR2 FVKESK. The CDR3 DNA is TGTGCCAGCAGCCCCCGCCCGGGTTACGAGCAGTACTTC. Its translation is CASSPRPGYEQYF.

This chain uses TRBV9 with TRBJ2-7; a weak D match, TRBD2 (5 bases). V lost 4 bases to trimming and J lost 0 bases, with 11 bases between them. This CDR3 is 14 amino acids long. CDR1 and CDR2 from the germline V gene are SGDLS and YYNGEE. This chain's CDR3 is CASSIRAASYEQYF. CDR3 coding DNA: TGTGCCAGCAGCATCCGAGCGGCCTCCTACGAGCAGTACTTC.

This CDR3 is CASRSDSYNYGYTF. CDR3 DNA: TGTGCCAGCAGATCCGACAGCTATAACTATGGCTACACCTTC. The V and J genes are TRBV6-4 and TRBJ1-2; tentative D call: TRBD1 (5 bases). There are 14 residues in the CDR3. The germline V gene has CDR1 MRHNA and CDR2 SNTAGT. Trimming pared 6 bases from V and 1 base from J, leaving 12 bases between.

In DNA form, the CDR3 reads TGCGCCAGCAGATGGGACAGTAGCTCCTACAATGAGCAGTTCTTC. Translation gives CASRWDSSSYNEQFF. The chain employs TRBV10-1 and TRBJ2-1; 7 bases are a match to TRBD1. CDR3 size: 15 residues. The germline CDR1 and CDR2 sequences are WNHNN and SYGVQD (reference sequence). V lost 6 bases, J lost 0 bases, and 5 bases stayed unmatched.

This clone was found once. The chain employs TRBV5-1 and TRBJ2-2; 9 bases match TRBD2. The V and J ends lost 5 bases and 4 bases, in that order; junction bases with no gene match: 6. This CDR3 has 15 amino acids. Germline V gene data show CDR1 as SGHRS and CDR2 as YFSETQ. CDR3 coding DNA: TGCGCCAGCAGACTTGGGACTAGCCCCACCGGGGAGCTGTTTTTT. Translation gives CASRLGTSPTGELFF.

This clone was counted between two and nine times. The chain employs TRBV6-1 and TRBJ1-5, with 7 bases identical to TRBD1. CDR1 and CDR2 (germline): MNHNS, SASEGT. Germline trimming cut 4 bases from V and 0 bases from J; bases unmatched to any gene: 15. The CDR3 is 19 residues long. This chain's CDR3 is CASSGALLQGEYSNQPQHF. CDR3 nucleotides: TGTGCCAGCAGTGGGGCCCTTCTCCAGGGGGAATATAGCAATCAGCCCCAGCATTTT.

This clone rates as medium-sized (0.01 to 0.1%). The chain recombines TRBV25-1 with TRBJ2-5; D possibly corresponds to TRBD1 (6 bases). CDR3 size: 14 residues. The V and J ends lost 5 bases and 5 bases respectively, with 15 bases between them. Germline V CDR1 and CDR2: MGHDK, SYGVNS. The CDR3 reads CASSNRVYGETQYF. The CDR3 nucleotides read TGTGCCAGCAGTAACAGGGTTTATGGGGAGACCCAGTACTTC.

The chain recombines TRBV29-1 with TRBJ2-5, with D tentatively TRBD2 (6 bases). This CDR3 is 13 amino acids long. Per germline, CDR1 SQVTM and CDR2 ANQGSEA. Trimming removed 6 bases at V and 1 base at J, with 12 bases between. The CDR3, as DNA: TGCAGCGTCCTTCAGGGAGGCCAAGAGACCCAGTACTTC. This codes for CSVLQGGQETQYF. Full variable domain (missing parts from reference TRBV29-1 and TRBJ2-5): SAVISQKPSRDICQRGTSLTIQCQVDSQVTMMFWYRQQPGQSLTLIATANQGSEATYESGFVIDKFPISRPNLTFSTLTVSNMSPEDSSIYLCSVLQGGQETQYFGPGTRLLVL.

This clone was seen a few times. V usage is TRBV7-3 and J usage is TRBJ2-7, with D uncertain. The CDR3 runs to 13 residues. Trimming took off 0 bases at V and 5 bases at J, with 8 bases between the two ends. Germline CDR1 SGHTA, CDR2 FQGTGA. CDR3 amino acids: CASSLTQDNEQYF. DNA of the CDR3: TGTGCCAGCAGCTTAACGCAGGATAACGAGCAGTACTTC.

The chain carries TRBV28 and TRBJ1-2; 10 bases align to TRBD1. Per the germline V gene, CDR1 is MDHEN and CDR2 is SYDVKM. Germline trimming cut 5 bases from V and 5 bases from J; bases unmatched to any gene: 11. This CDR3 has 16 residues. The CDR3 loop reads CASSLPGTGVGYGYTF. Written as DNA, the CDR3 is TGTGCCAGCAGTCTACCGGGGACAGGGGTAGGGTATGGCTACACCTTC.

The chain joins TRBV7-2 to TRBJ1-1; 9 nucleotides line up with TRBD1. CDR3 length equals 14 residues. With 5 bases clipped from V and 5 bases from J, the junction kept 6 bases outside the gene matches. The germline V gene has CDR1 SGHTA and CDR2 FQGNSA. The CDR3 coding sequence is TGTGCCAGCAGCCCCGACAGGGGGAGTACTGAAGCTTTCTTT. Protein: CASSPDRGSTEAFF.

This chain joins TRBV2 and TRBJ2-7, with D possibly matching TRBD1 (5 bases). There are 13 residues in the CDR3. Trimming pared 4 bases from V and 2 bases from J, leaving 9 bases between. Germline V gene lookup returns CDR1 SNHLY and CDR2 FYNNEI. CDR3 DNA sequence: TGTGCCAGCAGTGCAGGGCCCCCCTACGAGCAGTACTTC. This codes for CASSAGPPYEQYF.

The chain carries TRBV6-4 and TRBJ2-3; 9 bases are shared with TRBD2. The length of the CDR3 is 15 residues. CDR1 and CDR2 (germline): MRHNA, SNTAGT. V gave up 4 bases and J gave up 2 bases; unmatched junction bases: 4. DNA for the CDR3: TGTGCCAGCAGTGGGACTAGCGAAATCACAGATACGCAGTATTTT. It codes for CASSGTSEITDTQYF.

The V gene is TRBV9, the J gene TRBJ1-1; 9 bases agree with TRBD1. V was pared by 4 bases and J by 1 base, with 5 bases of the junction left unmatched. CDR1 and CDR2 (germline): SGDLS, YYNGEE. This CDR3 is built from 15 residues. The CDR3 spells CASSPRQGGNTEAFF. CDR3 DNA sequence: TGTGCCAGCAGCCCAAGACAGGGGGGGAACACTGAAGCTTTCTTT.

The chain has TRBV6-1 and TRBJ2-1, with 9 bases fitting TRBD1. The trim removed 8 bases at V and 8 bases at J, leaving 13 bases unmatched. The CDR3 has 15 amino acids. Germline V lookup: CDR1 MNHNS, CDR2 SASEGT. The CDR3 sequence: CASGSGTGIIDEQFF. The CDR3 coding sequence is TGTGCCAGCGGCTCCGGGACAGGGATTATCGATGAGCAGTTCTTC.

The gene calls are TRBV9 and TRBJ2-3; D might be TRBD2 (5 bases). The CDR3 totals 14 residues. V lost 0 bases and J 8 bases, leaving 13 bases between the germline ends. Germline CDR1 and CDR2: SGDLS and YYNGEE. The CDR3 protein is CASSVGEGAGTQYF. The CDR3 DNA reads TGTGCCAGCAGCGTAGGAGAGGGCGCAGGTACGCAGTATTTT. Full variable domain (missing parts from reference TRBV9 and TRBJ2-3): DSGVTQTPKHLITATGQRVTLRCSPRSGDLSVYWYQQSLDQGLQFLIQYYNGEERAKGNILERFSAQQFPDLHSELNLSSLELGDSALYFCASSVGEGAGTQYFGPGTRLTVL.